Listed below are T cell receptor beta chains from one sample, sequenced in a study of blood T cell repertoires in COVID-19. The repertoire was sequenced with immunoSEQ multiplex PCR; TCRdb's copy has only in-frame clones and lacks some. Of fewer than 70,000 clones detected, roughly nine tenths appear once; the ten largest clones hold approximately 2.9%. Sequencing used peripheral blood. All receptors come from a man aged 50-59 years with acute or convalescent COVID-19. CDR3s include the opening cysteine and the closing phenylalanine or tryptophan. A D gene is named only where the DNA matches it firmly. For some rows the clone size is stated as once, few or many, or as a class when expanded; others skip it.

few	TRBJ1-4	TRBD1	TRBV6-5	TGTGCCAGCAGTAACGCGGGACAGGGTTATGAAAAACTGTTTTTT	CASSNAGQGYEKLFF
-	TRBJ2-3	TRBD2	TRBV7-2	TGTGCCAGCAGCGTCCCAACTAGCGGGAGGGCGACAGATACGCAGTATTTT	CASSVPTSGRATDTQYF
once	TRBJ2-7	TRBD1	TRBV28	TGTGCCAGCAGTTTAGGCGGGACAGGCAACTACGAGCAGTACTTC	CASSLGGTGNYEQYF
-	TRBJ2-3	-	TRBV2	TGTGCCAGCAGTGAGTTTGCAGGGCAGTATTTT	CASSEFAGQYF
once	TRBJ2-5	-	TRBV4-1	TGCGCCAGCAGCCAAGATAGTACAGATCAAGAGACCCAGTACTTC	CASSQDSTDQETQYF
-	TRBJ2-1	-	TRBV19	TGTGCCAGTAGTATAGGACTCTACAATGAGCAGTTCTTC	CASSIGLYNEQFF
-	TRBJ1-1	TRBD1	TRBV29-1	TGCAGCGTTCCTACAGGGGGCACTGAAGCTTTCTTT	CSVPTGGTEAFF
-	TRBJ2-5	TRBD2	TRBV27	TGTGCCAGCAGAACACTAGCGGGAGTAGAGACCCAGTACTTC	CASRTLAGVETQYF
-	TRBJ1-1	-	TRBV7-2	TGTGCCAGCAGCTTAGGGCCCGAGAACACTGAAGCTTTCTTT	CASSLGPENTEAFF
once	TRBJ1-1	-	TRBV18	TGTGCCAGCTCACCTTATATGGCTCAGGACACTGAAGCTTTCTTT	CASSPYMAQDTEAFF
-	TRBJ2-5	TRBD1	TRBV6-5	TGTGCCAGCAGTAAGGACAGGGTAGAGACCCAGTACTTC	CASSKDRVETQYF
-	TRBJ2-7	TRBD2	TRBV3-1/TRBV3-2	TGTGCCAGCAGCCAAGCACGGGGCAGCGGGAACTACGAGCAGTACTTC	CASSQARGSGNYEQYF
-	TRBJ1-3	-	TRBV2	TGTGCCAGCAGTGCGGTCCGGGGGGGCGTGCGGTATACTGGAAACACCATATATTTT	CASSAVRGGVRYTGNTIYF
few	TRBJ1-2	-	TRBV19	TGTGCCAGTAGTATCTGGGACACACCTAACTATGGCTACACCTTC	CASSIWDTPNYGYTF
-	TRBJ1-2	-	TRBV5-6	TGTGCCAGCATCTCACGGGTAACTATCGACTATGGCTACACCTTC	CASISRVTIDYGYTF
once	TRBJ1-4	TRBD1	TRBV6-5	TGTGCCAGCAGTTACTCGGGGACAGTTAATGAAAAACTGTTTTTT	CASSYSGTVNEKLFF